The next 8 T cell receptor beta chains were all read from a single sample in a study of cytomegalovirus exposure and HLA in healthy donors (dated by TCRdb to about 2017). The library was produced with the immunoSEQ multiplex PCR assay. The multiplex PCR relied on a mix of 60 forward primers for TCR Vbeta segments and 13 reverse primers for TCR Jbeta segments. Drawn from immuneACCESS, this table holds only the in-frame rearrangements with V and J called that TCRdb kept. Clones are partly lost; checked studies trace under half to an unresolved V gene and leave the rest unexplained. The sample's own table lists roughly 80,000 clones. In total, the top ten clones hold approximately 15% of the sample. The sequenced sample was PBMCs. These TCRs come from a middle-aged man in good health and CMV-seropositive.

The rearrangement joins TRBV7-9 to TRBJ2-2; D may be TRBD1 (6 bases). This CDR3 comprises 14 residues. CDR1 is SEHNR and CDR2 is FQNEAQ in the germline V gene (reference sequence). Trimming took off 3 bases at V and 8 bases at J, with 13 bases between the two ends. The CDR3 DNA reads TGTGCCAGCAGCTTCCCGGGACAAGCTGGGGAGCTGTTTTTT. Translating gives CASSFPGQAGELFF.

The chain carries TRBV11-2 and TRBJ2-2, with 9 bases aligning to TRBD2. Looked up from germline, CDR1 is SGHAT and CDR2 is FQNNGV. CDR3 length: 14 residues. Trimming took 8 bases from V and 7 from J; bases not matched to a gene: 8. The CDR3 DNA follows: TGTGCCAGCTGGGGGACTAGCTTCGGCGGGGAGCTGTTTTTT. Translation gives CASWGTSFGGELFF.

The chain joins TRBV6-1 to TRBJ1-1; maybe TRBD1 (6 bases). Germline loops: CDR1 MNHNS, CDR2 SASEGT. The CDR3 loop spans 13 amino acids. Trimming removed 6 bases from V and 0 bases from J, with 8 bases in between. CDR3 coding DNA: TGTGCCAGCAGGAGGGGGATGAACACTGAAGCTTTCTTT. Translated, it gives CASRRGMNTEAFF.

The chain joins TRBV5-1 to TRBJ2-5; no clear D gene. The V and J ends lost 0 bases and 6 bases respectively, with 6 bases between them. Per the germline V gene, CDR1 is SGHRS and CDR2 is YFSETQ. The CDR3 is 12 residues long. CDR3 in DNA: TGCGCCAGCAGCTTGGAAGAGAAGACCCAGTACTTC. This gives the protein CASSLEEKTQYF. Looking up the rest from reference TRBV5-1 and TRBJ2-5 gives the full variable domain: KAGVTQTPRYLIKTRGQQVTLSCSPISGHRSVSWYQQTPGQGLQFLFEYFSETQRNKGNFPGRFSGRQFSNSRSEMNVSTLELGDSALYLCASSLEEKTQYFGPGTRLLVL.

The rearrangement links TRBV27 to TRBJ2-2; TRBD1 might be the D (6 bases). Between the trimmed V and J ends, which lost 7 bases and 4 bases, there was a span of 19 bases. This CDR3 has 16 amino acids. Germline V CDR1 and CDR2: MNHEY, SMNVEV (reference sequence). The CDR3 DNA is TGTGCCAGCACCTCACCCCGGGACACCATCACCGGGGAGCTGTTTTTT. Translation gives CASTSPRDTITGELFF.

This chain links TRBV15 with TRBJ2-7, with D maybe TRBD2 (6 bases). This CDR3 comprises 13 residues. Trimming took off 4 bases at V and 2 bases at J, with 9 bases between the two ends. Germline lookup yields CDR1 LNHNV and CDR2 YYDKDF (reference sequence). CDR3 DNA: TGTGCCACCAGCATGGGGGAGGCCTACGAGCAGTACGTC. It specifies CATSMGEAYEQYV.

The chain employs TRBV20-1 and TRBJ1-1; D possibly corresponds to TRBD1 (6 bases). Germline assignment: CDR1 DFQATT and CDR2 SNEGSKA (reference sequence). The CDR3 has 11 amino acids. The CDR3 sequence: CSWTVNTEAFF. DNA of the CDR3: TGCAGCTGGACAGTGAACACTGAAGCTTTCTTT.

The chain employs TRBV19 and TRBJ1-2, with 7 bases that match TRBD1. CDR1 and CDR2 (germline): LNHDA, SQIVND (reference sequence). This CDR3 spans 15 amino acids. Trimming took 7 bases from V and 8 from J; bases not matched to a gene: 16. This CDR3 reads CASIRDRQGGLGYTF. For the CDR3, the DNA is TGTGCCAGTATACGGGACAGACAGGGAGGTTTAGGCTACACCTTC.